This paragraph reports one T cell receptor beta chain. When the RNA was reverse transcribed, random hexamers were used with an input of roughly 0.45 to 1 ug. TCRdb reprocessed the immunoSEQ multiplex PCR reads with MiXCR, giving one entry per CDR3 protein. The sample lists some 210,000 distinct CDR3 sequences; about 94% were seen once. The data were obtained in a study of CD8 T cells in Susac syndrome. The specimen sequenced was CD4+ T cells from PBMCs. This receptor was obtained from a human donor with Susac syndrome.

The CDR3 protein is CSARAVRGGETQYF. The CDR3 DNA reads as TGCAGTGCTAGAGCGGTCCGGGGGGGGGAGACCCAGTACTTC. This chain links TRBV20-1 with TRBJ2-5, with 8 bases that match TRBD2. The germline CDR1 and CDR2 sequences are DFQATT and SNEGSKA (reference sequence). This CDR3 contains 14 residues. J was trimmed by 5 bases and V by 1 base; bases with no gene match: 6.